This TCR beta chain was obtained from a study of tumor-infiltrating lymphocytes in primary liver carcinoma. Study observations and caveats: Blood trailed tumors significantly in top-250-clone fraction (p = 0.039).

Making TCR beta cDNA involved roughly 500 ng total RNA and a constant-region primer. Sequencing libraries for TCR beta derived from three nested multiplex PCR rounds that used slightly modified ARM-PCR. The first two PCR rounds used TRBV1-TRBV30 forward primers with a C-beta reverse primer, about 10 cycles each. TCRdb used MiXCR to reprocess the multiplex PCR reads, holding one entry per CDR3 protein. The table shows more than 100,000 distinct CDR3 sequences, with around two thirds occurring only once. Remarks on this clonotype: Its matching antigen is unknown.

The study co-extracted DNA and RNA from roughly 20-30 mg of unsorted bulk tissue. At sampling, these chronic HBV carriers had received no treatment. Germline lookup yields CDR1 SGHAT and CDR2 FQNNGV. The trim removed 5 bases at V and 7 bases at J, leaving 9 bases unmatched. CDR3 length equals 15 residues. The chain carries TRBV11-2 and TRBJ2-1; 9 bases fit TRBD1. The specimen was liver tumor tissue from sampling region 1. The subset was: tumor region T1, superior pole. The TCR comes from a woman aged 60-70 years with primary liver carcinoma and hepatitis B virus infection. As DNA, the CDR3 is TGTGCCAGCAGCCAACCCGACAGGGGGGGAAATGAGCAGTTCTTC. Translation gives CASSQPDRGGNEQFF.